The sequence of this T cell receptor (beta chain) was determined in a study of blood T cell repertoires in COVID-19. Across the whole study: PBMCs, B-cell-depleted T cells, or T cells provided the cDNA or gDNA that made up the material.

This table comes from immunoSEQ multiplex PCR, and its TCRdb copy is limited to in-frame clones, with some not included. The sample contains 360,000 or so clones, roughly 91% of which appear only once. This clone was recorded once. Cohort 3 recovered donors had two negative PCRs, clearance, or symptom resolution. Germline V gives CDR1 KGHDR, CDR2 SFDVKD. This CDR3 region has 15 residues. The ends were cut back, 3 bases at V and 3 bases at J, with 14 bases in the middle. V is TRBV24-1 and J is TRBJ2-7; D is possibly TRBD1 (7 bases). What was sequenced was PBMCs or T cells enriched from blood (not recorded which). This clonotype was sampled from a woman aged 25 to 39 who had recovered from COVID-19. As DNA, the CDR3 is TGTGCCACCAGTGATCGGCAGGGGGGATTCTACGAGCAGTACTTC. It is translated as CATSDRQGGFYEQYF.